Below, one T cell receptor beta chain is given with its context. This clone is medium-sized (0.01 to 0.1%) in terms of sample share. Its antigen is still unknown. There are no base qualities to consult, and no much larger clone falls within one base. This sample was taken from a study of OX40 agonist ivuxolimab in advanced cancers. Background on the whole study: Ivuxolimab was a fully human IgG2 agonistic monoclonal antibody targeting the costimulatory receptor OX40 (CD134). Intravenous ivuxolimab was administered to patients every 2 weeks at six dose levels: 0.01, 0.1, 0.3, 1.5, 3 and 10 mg/kg. Among the roughly 52 dose-escalation patients, about 19 had hepatocellular carcinoma, 15 or so melanoma, 9 renal cell carcinoma and 9 head and neck cancer. A male proportion of nearly 85% and a mean age of approximately 60 years, ranging from roughly 20 to 80, were recorded for the dose-escalation cohort. Patients were allowed to have had prior anti-PD-1, anti-PD-L1 or anti-CTLA-4 therapy, and more than 30% of the dose-escalation patients had previously received checkpoint inhibitors. Partial responses were achieved by three dose-escalation patients, of whom one had hepatocellular carcinoma and two had cutaneous melanoma. Peripheral TCRbeta sequencing aimed to test whether ivuxolimab altered TCR sequence diversity and caused clonal T-cell expansion. The paper reports the monotherapy dose-escalation portion (N of about 47 patients) of the phase I ivuxolimab trial. Broad study findings and their caveats: In partial responders in the 0.1-3.0 mg/kg groups, normalized peripheral clonal expansion was found to be among the lowest, especially among CD8+ T cells. At doses from 0.1 to 3.0 mg/kg, clonal expansion was seen in both CD4+ and CD8+ blood T cells between baseline and week 6. Low levels of normalized T-cell clonal expansion were also seen in some patients who did not respond. After ivuxolimab, more expanded clones were found on average in CD8+ T cells than in CD4+ T cells. Antigen specificity was not determined for the clonally expanded peripheral T cells.

The trial excluded patients who had a history of autoimmune disease or were on systemic immunosuppression. In every dose cohort, peripheral blood was drawn for TCR sequencing at baseline, cycle 4 day 1, and cycle 7 day 1. Samples came from an open-label, multicenter, first-in-human phase I dose-escalation trial of ivuxolimab. Adults with locally advanced or metastatic melanoma, renal cell, hepatocellular, or head and neck squamous cell carcinoma were enrolled in the trial. Before TCR sequencing, CD4+ and CD8+ T cells were separately sorted from peripheral blood. For sequencing of the TCRbeta CDR3 region, genomic DNA was extracted from the sorted cells. The immunoSEQ Assay was used for sequencing of TCRbeta CDR3 regions. TCRdb re-hosts the immuneACCESS table, in-frame sequences only. Its copies lack some clones; in the studies checked, an unresolved V gene accounts for under half of them, and the cause for the rest is not known. The table for this sample lists about 19,000 clones; approximately 81% of them were counted only once. Approximately 24% of the sample lies in the top ten.

V and J lose 5 bases and 9 bases, and a span of 16 bases separates them. From the cysteine up to the phenylalanine, the CDR3 has a length of 13 residues. The entry retains the CDR3 DNA only, 39 bases that are in frame from base 1. The germline V gene provides CDR1 KGHSH and CDR2 LQKENI. The rearrangement joined TRBV18 to TRBJ2-5, with TRBD2 tentatively as D gene (6 bases match). The source was CD4+ or CD8+ T cells sorted from blood, collected in a trial of the OX40 agonist ivuxolimab. This TCR came from an adult with an advanced solid tumor such as melanoma, head and neck, liver or kidney cancer. The DNA sequence reads TGTGCCAGCTCATGGACTCGGGGGTGGGCCCAGTACTTC. It translates as CASSWTRGWAQYF.